The source of this TCR beta chain is a study of immune evolution from preneoplasia to lung adenocarcinoma. Some clones are missing from TCRdb's copy, which holds only in-frame ones; the method was immunoSEQ multiplex PCR. The table lists some 4,500 clones, 65% to 85% of them singletons. V shed 0 bases and J shed 4 bases, with 14 bases lying between them. CDR1 is SGHRS and CDR2 is YFSETQ in the germline V gene. CDR3 length: 16 residues. The clonotype comes from a person aged 50-75 years with lung adenocarcinoma. Sequenced material: FFPE minimally invasive lung adenocarcinoma tissue. The chain recombines TRBV5-1 with TRBJ2-1; D is tentatively TRBD1 or TRBD2 (5 bases each). CDR3 sequence: CASSLEGDVRYNEQFF. The CDR3 DNA follows: TGCGCCAGCAGCTTGGAAGGGGACGTCCGGTACAATGAGCAGTTCTTC. The full variable domain, in which reference TRBV5-1 and TRBJ2-1 provide the parts outside the CDR3, is KAGVTQTPRYLIKTRGQQVTLSCSPISGHRSVSWYQQTPGQGLQFLFEYFSETQRNKGNFPGRFSGRQFSNSRSEMNVSTLELGDSALYLCASSLEGDVRYNEQFFGPGTRLTVL.